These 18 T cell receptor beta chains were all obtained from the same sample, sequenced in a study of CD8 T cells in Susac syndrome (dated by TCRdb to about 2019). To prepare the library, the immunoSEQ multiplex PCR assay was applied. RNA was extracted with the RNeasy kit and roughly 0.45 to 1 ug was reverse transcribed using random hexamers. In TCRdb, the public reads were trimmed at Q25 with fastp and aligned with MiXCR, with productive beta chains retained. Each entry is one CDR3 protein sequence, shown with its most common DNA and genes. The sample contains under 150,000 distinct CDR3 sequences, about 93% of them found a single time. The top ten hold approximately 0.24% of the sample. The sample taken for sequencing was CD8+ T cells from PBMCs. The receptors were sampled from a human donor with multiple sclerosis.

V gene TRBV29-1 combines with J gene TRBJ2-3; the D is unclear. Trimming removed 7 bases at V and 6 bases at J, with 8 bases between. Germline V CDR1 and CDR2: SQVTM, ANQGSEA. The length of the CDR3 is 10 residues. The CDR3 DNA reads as TGCAGCGGGGTGGGGGATACGCAGTATTTT. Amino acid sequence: CSGVGDTQYF.

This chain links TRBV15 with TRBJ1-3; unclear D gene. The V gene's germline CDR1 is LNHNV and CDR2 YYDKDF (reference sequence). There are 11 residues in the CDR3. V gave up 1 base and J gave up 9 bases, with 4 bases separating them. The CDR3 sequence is CATSRGTTIYF. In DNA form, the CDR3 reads TGTGCCACCAGCAGAGGTACCACCATATATTTT.

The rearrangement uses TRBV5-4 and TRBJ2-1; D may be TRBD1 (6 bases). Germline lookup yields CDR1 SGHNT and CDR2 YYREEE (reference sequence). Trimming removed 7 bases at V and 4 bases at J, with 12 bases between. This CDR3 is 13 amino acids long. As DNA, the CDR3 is TGTGCCAGCCGGGACACCGAATACAATGAGCAGTTCTTC. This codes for CASRDTEYNEQFF. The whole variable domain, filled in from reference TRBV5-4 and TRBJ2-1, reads ETGVTQSPTHLIKTRGQQVTLRCSSQSGHNTVSWYQQALGQGPQFIFQYYREEENGRGNFPPRFSGLQFPNYSSELNVNALELDDSALYLCASRDTEYNEQFFGPGTRLTVL.

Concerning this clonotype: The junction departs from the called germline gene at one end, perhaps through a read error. The CDR3 loop reads CASSIAFPQASSYNEQFF. The CDR3 coding sequence is TGTGCCAGCAGCATAGCTTTCCCTCAAGCCAGCTCCTACAATGAGCAGTTCTTC. V and J are TRBV7-8 and TRBJ2-1; the D is unclear. The CDR3 totals 18 residues. Germline loops: CDR1 SGHVS, CDR2 FQNEAQ.

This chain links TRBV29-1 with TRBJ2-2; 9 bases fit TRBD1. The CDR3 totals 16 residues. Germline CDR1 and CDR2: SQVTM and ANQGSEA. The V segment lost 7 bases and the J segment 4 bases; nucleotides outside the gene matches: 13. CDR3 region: CSAQTGGEVFTGELFF. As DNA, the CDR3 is TGCAGCGCTCAAACAGGGGGCGAGGTTTTCACCGGGGAGCTGTTTTTT.

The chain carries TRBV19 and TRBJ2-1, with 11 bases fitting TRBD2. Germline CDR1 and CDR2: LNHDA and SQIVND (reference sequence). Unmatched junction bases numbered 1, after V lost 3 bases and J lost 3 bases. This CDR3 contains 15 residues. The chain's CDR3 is CASSIGTSGYNEQFF. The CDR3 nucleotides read TGTGCCAGTAGTATCGGGACTAGCGGCTACAATGAGCAGTTCTTC.

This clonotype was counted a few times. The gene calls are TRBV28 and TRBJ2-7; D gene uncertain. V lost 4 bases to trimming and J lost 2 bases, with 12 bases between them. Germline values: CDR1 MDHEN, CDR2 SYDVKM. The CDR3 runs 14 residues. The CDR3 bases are TGTGCCAGCAGTTCACCCGGCGGCGCCTACGAGCAGTACTTC. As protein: CASSSPGGAYEQYF.

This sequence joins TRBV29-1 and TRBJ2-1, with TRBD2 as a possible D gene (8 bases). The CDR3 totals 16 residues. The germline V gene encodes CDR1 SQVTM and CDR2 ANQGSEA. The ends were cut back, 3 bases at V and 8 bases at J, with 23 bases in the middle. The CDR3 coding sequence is TGCAGCGTTGAGGGACAGCTGACGGGAGGGCCAGATGAGCAGTTCTTC. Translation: CSVEGQLTGGPDEQFF.

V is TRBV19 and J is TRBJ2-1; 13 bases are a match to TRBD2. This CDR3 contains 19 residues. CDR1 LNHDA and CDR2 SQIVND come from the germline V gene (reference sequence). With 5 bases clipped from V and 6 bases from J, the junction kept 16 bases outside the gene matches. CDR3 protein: CASSFSLPGLAGVGNEQFF. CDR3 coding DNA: TGTGCCAGTAGTTTTTCTCTTCCTGGACTAGCGGGAGTAGGCAATGAGCAGTTCTTC.

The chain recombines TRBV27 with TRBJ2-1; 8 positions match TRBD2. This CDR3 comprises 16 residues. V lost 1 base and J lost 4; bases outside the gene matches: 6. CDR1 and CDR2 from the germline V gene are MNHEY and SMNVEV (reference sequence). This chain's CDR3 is CASSLLDRLAYNEQFF. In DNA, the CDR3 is TGTGCCAGCAGTTTATTGGACAGACTAGCGTACAATGAGCAGTTCTTC.

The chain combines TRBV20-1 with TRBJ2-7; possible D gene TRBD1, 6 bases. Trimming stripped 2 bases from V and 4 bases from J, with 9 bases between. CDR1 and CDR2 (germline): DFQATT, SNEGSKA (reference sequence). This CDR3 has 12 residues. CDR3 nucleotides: TGCAGTGCTAGACGGGACACATACGAGCAGTACTTC. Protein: CSARRDTYEQYF.

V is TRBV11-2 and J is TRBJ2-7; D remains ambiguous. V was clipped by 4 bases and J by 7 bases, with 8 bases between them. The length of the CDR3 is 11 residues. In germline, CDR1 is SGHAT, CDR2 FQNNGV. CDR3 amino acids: CASSYLGEQYF. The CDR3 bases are TGTGCCAGCAGCTACTTGGGGGAGCAGTACTTC.

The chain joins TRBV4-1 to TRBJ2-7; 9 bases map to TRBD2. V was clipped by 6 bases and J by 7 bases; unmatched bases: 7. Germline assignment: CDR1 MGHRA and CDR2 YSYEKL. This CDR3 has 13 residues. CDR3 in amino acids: CASRAGGRWEQYF. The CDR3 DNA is TGCGCCAGCAGAGCGGGAGGACGATGGGAGCAGTACTTC.

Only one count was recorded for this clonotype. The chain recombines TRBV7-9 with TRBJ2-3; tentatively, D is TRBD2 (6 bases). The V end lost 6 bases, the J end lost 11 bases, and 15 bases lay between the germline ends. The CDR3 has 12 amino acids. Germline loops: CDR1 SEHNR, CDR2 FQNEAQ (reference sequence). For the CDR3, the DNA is TGTGCCAGCAGGTCTAGCGAGCTTGAGCAGTATTTT. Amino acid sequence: CASRSSELEQYF.

The DNA for the CDR3 is TGTGCCAGCAGCAACGAAGGGACCTGGGAGCAGTTCTTC. This sequence encodes CASSNEGTWEQFF. The V gene is TRBV6-2 or TRBV6-3, the J gene TRBJ2-1; D may correspond to TRBD1 or TRBD2 (5 bases each). There are 13 residues in the CDR3. CDR1 MNHEY and CDR2 SVGEGT come from the germline V gene. The V end was cut by 6 bases, the J end by 10 bases, with 16 bases between.

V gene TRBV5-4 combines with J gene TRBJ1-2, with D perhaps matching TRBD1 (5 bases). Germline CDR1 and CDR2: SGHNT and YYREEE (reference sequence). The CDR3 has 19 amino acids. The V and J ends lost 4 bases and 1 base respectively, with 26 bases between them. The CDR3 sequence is CASSPLSGLPGLINYGYTF. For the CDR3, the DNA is TGTGCCAGCAGCCCCCTAAGTGGTCTACCGGGACTGATTAACTATGGCTACACCTTC.

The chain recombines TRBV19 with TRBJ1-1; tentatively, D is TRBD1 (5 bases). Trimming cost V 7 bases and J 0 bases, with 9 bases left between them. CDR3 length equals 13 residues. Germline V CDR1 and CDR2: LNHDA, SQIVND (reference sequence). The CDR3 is CASIGGVNTEAFF. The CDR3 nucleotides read TGTGCCAGTATCGGGGGAGTGAACACTGAAGCTTTCTTT.

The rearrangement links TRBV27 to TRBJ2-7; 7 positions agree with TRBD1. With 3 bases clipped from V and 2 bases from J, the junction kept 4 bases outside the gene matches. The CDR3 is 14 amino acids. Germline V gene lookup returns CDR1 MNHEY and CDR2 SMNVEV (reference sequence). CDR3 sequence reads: CASSFQGQPYEQYF. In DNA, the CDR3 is TGTGCCAGCAGTTTCCAGGGACAGCCCTACGAGCAGTACTTC.